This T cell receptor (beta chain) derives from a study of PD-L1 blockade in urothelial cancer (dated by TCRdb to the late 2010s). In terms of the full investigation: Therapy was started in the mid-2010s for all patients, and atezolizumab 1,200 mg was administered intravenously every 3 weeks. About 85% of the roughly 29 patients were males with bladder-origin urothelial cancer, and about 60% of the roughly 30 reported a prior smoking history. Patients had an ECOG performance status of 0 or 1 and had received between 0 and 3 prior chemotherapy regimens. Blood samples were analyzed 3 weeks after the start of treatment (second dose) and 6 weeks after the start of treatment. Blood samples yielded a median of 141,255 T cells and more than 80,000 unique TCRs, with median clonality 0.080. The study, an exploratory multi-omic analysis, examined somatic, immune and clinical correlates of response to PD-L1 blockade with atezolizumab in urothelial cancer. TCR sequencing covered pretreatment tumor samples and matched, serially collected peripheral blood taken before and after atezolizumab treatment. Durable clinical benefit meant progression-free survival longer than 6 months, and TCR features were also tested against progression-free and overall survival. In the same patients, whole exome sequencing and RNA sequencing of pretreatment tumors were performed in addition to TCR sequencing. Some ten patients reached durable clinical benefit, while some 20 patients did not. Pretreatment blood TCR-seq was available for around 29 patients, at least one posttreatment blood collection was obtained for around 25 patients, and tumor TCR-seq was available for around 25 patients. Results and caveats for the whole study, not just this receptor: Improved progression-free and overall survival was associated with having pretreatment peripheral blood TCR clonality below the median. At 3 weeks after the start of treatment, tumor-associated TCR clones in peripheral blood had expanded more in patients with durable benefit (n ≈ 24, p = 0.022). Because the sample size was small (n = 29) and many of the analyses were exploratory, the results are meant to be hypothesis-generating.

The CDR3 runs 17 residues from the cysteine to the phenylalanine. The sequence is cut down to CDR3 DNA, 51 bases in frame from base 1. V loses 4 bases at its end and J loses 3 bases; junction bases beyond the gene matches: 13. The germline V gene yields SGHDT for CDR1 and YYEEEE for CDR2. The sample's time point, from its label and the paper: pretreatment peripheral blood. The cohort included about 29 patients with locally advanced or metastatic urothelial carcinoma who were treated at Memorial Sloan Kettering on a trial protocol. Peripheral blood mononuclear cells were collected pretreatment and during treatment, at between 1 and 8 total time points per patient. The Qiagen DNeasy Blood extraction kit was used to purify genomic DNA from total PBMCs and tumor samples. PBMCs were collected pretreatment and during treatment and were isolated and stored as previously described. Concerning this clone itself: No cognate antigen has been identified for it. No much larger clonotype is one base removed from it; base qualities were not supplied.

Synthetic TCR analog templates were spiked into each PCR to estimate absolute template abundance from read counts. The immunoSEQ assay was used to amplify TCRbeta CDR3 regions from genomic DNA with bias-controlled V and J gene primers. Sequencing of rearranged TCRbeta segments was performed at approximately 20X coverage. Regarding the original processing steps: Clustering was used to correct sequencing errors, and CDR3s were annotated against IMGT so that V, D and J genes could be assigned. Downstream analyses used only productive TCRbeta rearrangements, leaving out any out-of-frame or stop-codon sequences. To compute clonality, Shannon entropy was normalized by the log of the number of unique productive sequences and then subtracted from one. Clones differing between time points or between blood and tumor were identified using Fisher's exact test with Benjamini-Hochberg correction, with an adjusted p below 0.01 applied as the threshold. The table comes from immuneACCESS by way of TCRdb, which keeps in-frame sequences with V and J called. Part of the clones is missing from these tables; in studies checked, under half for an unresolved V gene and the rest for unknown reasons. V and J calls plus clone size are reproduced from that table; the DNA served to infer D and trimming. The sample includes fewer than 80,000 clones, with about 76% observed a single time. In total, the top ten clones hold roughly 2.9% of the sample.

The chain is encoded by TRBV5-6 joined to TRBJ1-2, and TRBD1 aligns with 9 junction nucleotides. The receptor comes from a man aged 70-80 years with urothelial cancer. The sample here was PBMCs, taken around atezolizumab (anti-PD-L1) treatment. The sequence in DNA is TGTGCCAGCAGCCCGCTGACAGGGGGGAATTTGGACTATGGCTACACCTTC. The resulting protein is CASSPLTGGNLDYGYTF.